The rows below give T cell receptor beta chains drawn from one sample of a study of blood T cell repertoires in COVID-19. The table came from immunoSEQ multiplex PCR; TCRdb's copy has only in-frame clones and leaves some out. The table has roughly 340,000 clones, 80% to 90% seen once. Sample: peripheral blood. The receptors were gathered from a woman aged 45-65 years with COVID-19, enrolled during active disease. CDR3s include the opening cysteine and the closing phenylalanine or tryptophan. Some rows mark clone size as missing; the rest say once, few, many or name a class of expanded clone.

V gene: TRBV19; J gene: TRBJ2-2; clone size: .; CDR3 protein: CASSSPWDRGRRGAGELFF
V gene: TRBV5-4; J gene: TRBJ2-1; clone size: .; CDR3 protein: CASSKGQYNEQFF
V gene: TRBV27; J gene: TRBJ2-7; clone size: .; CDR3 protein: CASSAHLLTGEQYF
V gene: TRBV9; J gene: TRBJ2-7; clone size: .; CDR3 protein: CASSVVESTGSEQYF
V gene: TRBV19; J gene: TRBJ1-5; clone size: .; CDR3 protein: CASSIEGMTGLQPQHF
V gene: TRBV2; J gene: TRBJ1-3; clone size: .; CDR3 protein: CASSKTGVGNTIYF
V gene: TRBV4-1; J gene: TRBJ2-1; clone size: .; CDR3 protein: CASSRTGTYNEQFF
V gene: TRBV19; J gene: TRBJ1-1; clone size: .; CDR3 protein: CDSTWGFGGNTEAFF
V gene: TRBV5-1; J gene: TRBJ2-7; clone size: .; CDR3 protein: CASSRDFYEQYF
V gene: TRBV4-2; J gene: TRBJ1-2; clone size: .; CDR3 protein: CASSQGGGNYGYTF
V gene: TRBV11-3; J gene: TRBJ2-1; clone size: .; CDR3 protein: CASIGTGGWDEQFF
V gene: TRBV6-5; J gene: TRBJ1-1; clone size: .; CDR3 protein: CASSYSKEGTEAFF
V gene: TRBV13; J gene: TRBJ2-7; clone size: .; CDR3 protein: CASSLVRLAGDYEQYF
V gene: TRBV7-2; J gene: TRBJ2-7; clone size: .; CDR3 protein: CASSYSGTGGAYEQYF
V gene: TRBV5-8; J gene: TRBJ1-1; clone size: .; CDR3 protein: CASSWETGLRTEAFF
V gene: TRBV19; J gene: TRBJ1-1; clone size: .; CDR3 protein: CASSMRTGNEAFF
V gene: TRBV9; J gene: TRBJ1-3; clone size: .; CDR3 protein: CASSVDGTENTIYF
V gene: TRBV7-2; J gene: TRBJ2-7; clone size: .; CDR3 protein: CASSFQTSAPYEQYF
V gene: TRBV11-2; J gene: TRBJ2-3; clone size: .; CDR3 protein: CASSLGAIIGPPSTDTQYF
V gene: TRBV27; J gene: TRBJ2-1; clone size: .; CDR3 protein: CASSAGTSGANEQFF
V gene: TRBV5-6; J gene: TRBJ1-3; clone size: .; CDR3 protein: CASSRQGSGNTIYF
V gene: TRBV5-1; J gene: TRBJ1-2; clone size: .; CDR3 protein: CASSPGTGGEYGYTF
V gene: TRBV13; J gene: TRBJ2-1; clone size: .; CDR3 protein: CASRPPGLAPYNEQFF
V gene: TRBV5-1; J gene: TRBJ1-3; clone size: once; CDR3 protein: CASSLDRAEGNTIYF
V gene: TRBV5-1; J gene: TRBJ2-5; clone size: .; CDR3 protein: CASSNWGQGSETQYF
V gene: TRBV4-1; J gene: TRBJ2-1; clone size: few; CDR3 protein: CASSQGSGRGYEQFF
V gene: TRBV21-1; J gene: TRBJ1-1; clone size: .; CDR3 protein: CASRTGGGCSFCTEAFF
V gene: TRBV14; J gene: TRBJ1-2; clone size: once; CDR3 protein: CASSHSGQHGYTF
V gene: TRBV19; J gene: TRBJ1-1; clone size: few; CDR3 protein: CASSIPGTGGYEAFF
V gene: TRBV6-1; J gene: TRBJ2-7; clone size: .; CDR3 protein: CASSVLKGQGSYEQYF
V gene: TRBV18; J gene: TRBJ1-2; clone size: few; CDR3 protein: CASSPPGSQGYGYTF
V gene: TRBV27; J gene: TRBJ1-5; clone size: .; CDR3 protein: CASSFRDSNQPQHF
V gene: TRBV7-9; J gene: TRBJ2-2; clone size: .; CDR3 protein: CASQLNWGYTGELFF
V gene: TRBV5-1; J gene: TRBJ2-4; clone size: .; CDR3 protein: CASSLSLGQGLNIQYF
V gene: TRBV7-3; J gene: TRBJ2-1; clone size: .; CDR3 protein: CASSLSGRGYNEQFF
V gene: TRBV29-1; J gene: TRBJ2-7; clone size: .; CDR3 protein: CSKGQGRTYEQYF
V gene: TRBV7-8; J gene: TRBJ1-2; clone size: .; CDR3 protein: CASSLARQGTTF
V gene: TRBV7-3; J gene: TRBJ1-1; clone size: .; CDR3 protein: CASSLQGQLNTEAFF
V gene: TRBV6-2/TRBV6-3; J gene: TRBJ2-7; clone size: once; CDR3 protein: CASSYIDSGSKPYEQYF
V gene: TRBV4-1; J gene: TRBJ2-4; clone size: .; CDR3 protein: CASSPGLAGGEAKNIQYF
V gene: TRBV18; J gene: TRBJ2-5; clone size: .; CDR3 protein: CASSPGTGNEETQYF
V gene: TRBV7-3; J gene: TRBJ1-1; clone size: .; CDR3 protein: CASSFGTGGTEAFF
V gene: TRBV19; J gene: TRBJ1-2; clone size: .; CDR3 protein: CASIPNTGHYGYTF
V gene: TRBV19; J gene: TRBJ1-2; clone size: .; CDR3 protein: CASSISSSYRLTFNYGYTF
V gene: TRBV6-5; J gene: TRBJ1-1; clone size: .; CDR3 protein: CASSRSREGGTEAFF
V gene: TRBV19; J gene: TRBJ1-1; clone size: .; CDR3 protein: CASSAGRMGGEAFF
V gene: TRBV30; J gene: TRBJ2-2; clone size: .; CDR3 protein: CAWRGGLSTGELFF
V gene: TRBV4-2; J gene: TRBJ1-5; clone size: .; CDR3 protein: CASSLNHVTEFNQPQHF
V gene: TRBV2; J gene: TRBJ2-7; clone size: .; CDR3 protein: CASPQDSPILVEQYF
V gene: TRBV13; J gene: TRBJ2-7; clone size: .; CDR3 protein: CASSFWTGGYEQYF
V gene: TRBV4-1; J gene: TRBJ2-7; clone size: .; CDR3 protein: CASSQESSGGPPQQYF
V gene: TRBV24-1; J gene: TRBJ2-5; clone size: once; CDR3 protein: CATSDPGQGYAETQYF
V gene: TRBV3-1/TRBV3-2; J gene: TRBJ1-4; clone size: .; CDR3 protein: CASSQRRGPRNEKLFF
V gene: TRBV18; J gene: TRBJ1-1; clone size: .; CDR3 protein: CASSQTGHTGSEAFF
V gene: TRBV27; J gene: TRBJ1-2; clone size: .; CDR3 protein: CASRHTGNIGYGYTF
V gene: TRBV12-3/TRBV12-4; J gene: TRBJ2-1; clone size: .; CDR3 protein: CASSYNSGEEQFF
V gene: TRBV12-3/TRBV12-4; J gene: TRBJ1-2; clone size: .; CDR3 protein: CASSPSVNYGYTF
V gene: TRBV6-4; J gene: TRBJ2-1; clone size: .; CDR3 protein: CASSDGAGNRIDEQFF
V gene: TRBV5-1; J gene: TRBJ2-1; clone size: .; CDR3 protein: CASSLGQSYNEQFF
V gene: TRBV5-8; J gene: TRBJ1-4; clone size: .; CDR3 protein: CASSLQGATNEKLFF